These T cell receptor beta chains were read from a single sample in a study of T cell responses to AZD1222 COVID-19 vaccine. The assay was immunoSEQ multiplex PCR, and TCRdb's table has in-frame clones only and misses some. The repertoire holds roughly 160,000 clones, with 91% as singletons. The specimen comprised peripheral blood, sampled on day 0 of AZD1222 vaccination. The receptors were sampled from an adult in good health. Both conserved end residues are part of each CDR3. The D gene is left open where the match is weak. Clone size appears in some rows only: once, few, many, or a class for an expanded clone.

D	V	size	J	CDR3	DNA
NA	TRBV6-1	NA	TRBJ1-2	CASSEAGPTYGYTF	TGTGCCAGCAGTGAAGCGGGACCGACCTATGGCTACACCTTC
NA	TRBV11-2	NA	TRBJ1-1	CASSRRAGNTEAFF	TGTGCCAGCAGCCGCAGGGCGGGGAACACTGAAGCTTTCTTT
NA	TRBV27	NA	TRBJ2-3	CASSRRPLGTDTQYF	TGTGCCAGCAGTAGACGACCCCTGGGCACAGATACGCAGTATTTT
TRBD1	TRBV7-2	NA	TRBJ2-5	CASSLASAGGQETQYF	TGTGCCAGCAGCTTAGCGTCCGCAGGGGGTCAAGAGACCCAGTACTTC
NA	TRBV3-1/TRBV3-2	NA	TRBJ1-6	CASSQLLSPLHF	TGTGCCAGCAGCCAACTCCTTTCACCCCTCCACTTT
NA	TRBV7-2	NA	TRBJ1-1	CASSLAQGNTEAFF	TGTGCCAGCAGCTTAGCGCAGGGGAACACTGAAGCTTTCTTT
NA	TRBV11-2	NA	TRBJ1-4	CASSLTPAGLQEKLFF	TGTGCCAGCAGCCTAACGCCCGCAGGGCTCCAAGAAAAACTGTTTTTT
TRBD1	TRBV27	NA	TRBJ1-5	CASSSWDSLNQPQHF	TGTGCCAGCAGTTCCTGGGACAGCCTGAATCAGCCCCAGCATTTT
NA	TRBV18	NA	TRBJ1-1	CASSPPGGPQGTEAFF	TGTGCCAGCTCTCCACCCGGGGGTCCCCAGGGAACTGAAGCTTTCTTT
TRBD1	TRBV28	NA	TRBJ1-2	CAIPGQGAGGYTF	TGTGCCATCCCGGGACAGGGGGCTGGTGGCTACACCTTC
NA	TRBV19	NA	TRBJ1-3	CASSPGASGNTIYF	TGTGCCAGTAGTCCCGGGGCCTCTGGAAACACCATATATTTT
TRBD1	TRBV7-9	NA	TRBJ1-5	CASSFFGTDNQPQHF	TGTGCCAGCAGCTTCTTCGGGACAGACAATCAGCCCCAGCATTTT
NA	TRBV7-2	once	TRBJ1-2	CASSQQVWYGYTF	TGTGCCAGCAGCCAACAGGTTTGGTATGGCTACACCTTC
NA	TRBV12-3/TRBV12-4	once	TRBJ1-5	CASSSTLNQPQHF	TGTGCCAGCAGTTCAACCTTGAATCAGCCCCAGCATTTT
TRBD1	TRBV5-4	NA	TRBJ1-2	CASSLDRTGGALGYTF	TGTGCCAGCAGCTTGGATCGAACAGGGGGCGCGTTAGGCTACACCTTC
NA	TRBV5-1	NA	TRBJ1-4	CASSPTGVEKLFF	TGCGCCAGCAGCCCAACGGGGGTGGAAAAACTGTTTTTT
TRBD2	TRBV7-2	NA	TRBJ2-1	CASSLAGGRRFNEQFF	TGTGCCAGCAGCTTAGCGGGCGGGAGGAGATTCAATGAGCAGTTCTTC
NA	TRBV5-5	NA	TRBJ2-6	CASSLGSLGANVLTF	TGTGCCAGCAGCTTGGGAAGCCTTGGGGCCAACGTCCTGACTTTC
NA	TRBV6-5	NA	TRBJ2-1	CASSYSWTDHNEQFF	TGTGCCAGCAGTTACTCTTGGACAGATCACAATGAGCAGTTCTTC
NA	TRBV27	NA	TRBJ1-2	CASSLSVQGRNYGYTF	TGTGCCAGCAGTTTATCTGTCCAGGGGCGAAACTATGGCTACACCTTC
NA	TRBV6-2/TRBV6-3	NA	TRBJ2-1	CASSYSRGQSTNEQFF	TGTGCCAGCAGTTACTCGAGAGGACAGAGCACCAATGAGCAGTTCTTC
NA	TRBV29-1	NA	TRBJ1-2	CSVEDRRVGGGYTF	TGCAGCGTTGAAGATCGTAGGGTGGGAGGGGGCTACACCTTC
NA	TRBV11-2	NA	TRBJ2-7	CASSLDGTGYEQYF	TGTGCCAGCAGCTTAGATGGGACGGGCTACGAGCAGTACTTC
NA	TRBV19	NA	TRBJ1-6	CASTRTGWDSPLHF	TGTGCCAGTACCCGTACAGGGTGGGATTCACCCCTCCACTTT
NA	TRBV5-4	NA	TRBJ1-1	CASSLQGPGTEAFF	TGTGCCAGCAGCTTACAGGGCCCGGGAACTGAAGCTTTCTTT
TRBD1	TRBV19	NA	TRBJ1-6	CASRGQNYNSPLHF	TGTGCCAGTAGGGGACAGAATTATAATTCACCCCTCCACTTT
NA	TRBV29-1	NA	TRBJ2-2	CSVGRMNTGELFF	TGCAGCGTCGGACGGATGAACACCGGGGAGCTGTTTTTT
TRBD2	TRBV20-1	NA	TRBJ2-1	CSASSGGASYNEQFF	TGCAGTGCCAGTAGCGGGGGGGCGTCCTACAATGAGCAGTTCTTC
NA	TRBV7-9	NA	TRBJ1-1	CASSLMGTNTEAFF	TGTGCCAGCAGCCTGATGGGCACGAACACTGAAGCTTTCTTT
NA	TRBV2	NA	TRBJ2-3	CASSWISTDTQYF	TGTGCCAGCAGTTGGATCAGCACAGATACGCAGTATTTT
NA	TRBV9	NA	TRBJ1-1	CASGPGSETEAFF	TGTGCCAGCGGGCCGGGGAGCGAAACTGAAGCTTTCTTT